This TCR beta chain comes out of a study of CD8 T cells in Susac syndrome. The multiple sclerosis controls were treatment-naive patients, and their relapsing-remitting disease was stable or active. The RNA input was about 0.5 to 1 ug, and it was reverse transcribed with random hexamers. TCRdb re-analysed the immunoSEQ multiplex PCR reads in MiXCR, keeping a single row per CDR3 protein. In the table there are some 120,000 distinct CDR3 sequences, about 95% of which are singletons. The CDR3 totals 14 residues. Trimming shortened V by 3 bases and J by 6 bases, and 12 bases separated the two germline ends. Germline V CDR1 and CDR2: KGHSH, LQKENI.

The chain is built from TRBV18 and TRBJ2-4, with D uncertain. The source of this sequence is a human donor with multiple sclerosis. What was sequenced was CD4+ T cells from PBMCs. CDR3 residues: CASSPTTAVNIQYF. For the CDR3, the DNA is TGTGCCAGCTCACCGACCACGGCAGTAAACATTCAGTACTTC.